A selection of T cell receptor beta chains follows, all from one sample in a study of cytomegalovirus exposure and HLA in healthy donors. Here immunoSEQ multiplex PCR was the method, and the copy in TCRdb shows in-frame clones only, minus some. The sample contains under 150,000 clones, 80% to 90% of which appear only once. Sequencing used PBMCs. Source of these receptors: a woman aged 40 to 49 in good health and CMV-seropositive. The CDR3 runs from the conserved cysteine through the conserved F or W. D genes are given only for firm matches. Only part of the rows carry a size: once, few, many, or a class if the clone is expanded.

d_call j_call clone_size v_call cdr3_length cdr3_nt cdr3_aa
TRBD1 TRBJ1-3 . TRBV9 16 TGTGCCAGCAGCCCTACCCAGGGGGCGTGGGGAAACACCATATATTTT CASSPTQGAWGNTIYF
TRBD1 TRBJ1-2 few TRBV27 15 TGTGCCAGCAGTTTCGGACAGGGGGCGCGTCGGGGCTACACCTTC CASSFGQGARRGYTF
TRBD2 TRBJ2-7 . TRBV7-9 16 TGTGCCAGCAGCCACTATAGCGGGGGGGCCCCCTACGAGCAGTACTTC CASSHYSGGAPYEQYF
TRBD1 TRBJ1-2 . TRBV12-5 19 TGTGCTAGTGGGGGGGCTACCGGGACAGGGCAGCTAGAATGGTATGGCTACACCTTC CASGGATGTGQLEWYGYTF
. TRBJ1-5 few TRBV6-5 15 TGTGCCAGCAGTGACTCACAGGAACGCTATCAGCCCCAGCATTTT CASSDSQERYQPQHF
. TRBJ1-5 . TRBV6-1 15 TGTACCAGCAGTTCAGGGCCCCCGGAAGGTCAGCCCCAGCATTTT CTSSSGPPEGQPQHF
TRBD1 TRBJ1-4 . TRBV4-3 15 TGCGCCAGCAGCCAAGATACAGGGGGAAATGAAAAACTGTTTTTT CASSQDTGGNEKLFF
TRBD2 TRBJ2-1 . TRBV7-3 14 TGTGCCAGCCAAAGGTTGGGGACTAACAATGAGCAGTTCTTC CASQRLGTNNEQFF
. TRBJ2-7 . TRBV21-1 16 TGTGCCAGCAGCAAAGAGACAGGAGCCCTTATCTACGAGCAGTACTTC CASSKETGALIYEQYF
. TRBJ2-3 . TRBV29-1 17 TGCAGCGTTGAAGGGCTAGTTCAGTCATTTGTCACAGATACGCAGTATTTT CSVEGLVQSFVTDTQYF
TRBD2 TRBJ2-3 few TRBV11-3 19 TGTGCCAGCAGCCCCGGGACTAGCGGGGGGGCCGGGGGCACAGATACGCAGTATTTT CASSPGTSGGAGGTDTQYF
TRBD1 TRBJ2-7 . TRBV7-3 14 TGTGCCAGCAGCTTAAGGGCAGGGGGCCACGAGCAGTACTTC CASSLRAGGHEQYF
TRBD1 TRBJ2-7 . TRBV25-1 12 TGTGCCAGCAGTTCGACAGGGTACGAGCAGTACTTC CASSSTGYEQYF
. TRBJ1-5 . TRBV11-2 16 TGTGCCAGCAGCCTAGAAACGGACGGACTCAATCAGCCCCAGCATTTT CASSLETDGLNQPQHF
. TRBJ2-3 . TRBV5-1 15 TGCGCCAGCAAATCGGCCAGGGGTCCGTCAGATACGCAGTATTTT CASKSARGPSDTQYF
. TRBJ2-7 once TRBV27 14 TGTGCCAGCAGTGCAGGGTATAGGGGCTACGAGCAGTACTTC CASSAGYRGYEQYF
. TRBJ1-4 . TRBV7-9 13 TGTGCCAGCAGGACGGGGAGGGGGGAAAAACTGTTTTTT CASRTGRGEKLFF
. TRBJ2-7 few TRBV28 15 TGTGCCAGCAGTTGGATCGCGGCAGGGTTGAGCGAGCAGTACTTC CASSWIAAGLSEQYF
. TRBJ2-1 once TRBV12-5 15 . CASGLGTGLYNEQFF
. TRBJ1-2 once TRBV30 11 TGTGCCTGGACCCGCGGTGGCGGCTACACCTTC CAWTRGGGYTF
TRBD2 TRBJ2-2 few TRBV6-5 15 TGTGCCAGCAGTTACTCGGCGGGAGGTTTGGGGGAGCTGTTTTTT CASSYSAGGLGELFF
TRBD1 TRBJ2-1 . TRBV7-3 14 TGTGCCAGCAGCCCCGGACAGGGAAGGAATGAGCAGTTCTTC CASSPGQGRNEQFF
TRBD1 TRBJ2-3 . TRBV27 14 TGTGCCAGCAGGTGGGACAGCCACACAGATACGCAGTATTTT CASRWDSHTDTQYF
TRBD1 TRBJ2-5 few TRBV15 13 TGTGCCACCAGCAGGGAACAGGGGGAGACCCAGTACTTC CATSREQGETQYF
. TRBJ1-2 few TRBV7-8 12 TGTGCCAGCAGCGACAGTAACTATGGCTACACCTTC CASSDSNYGYTF
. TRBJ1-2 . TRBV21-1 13 TGTGCCAGCAGCAAAACCGAGGACTATGGCTACACCTTC CASSKTEDYGYTF
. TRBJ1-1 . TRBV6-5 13 TGTGCCAGCAGCCCGGGGGTTAACACTGAAGCTTTCTTT CASSPGVNTEAFF
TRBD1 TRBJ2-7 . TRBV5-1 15 TGCGCCAGCAGCTTAACCGGGACAGGGACCTACGAGCAGTACTTC CASSLTGTGTYEQYF
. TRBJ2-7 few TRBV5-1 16 TGCGCCAGCAGCTTGGGGTATGGGCGCCAGGGCTACGAGCAGTACTTC CASSLGYGRQGYEQYF
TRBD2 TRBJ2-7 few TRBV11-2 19 TGTGCCAGCAGCTTCCACTCGTATGAGACTAGCGGGAGGTATTACGAGCAGTACTTC CASSFHSYETSGRYYEQYF
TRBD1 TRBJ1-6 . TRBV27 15 TGTGCCAGCAGTTTTCTCAGGGGGCAGGAATCACCCCTCCACTTT CASSFLRGQESPLHF
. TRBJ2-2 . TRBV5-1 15 TGCGCCAGCAGACGCGCGGGTGTCAACACCGGGGAGCTGTTTTTT CASRRAGVNTGELFF
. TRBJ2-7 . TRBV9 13 TGTGCCAGCAGCCCAACCATTCGGGACGAGCAGTACTTC CASSPTIRDEQYF
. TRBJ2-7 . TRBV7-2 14 TGTGCCAGCAGCTTAGGCGGGACCTCCTACGAGCAGTACTTC CASSLGGTSYEQYF
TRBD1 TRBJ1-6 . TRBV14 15 TGTGCCAGCAGCCAAGTGCTAGGGGGCTGGTCACCCCTCCACTTT CASSQVLGGWSPLHF
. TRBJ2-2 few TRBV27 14 TGTGCCAGCAGACCTCAACAGGGAGCCGGGGAGCTGTTTTTT CASRPQQGAGELFF
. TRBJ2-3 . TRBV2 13 TGTGCCAGCAGCGGGGTGGCTCAGGATACGCAGTATTTT CASSGVAQDTQYF